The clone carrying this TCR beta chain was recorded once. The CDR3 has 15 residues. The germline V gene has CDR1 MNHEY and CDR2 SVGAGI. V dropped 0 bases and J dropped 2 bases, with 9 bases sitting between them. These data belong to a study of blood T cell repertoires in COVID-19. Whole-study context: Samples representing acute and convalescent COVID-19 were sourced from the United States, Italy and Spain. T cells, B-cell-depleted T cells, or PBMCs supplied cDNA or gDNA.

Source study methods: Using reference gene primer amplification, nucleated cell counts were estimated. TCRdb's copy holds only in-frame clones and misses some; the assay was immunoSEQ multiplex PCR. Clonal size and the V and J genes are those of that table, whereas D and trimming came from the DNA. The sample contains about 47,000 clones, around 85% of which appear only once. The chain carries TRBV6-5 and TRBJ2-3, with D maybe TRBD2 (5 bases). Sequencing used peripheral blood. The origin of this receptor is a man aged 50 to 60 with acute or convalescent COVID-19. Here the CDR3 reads CASSYSGSHTDTQYF. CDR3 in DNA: TGTGCCAGCAGTTACTCGGGGAGTCACACAGATACGCAGTATTTT.